The clone carrying this T cell receptor beta chain is labeled medium-sized (0.01 to 0.1%) based on frequency. The antigen is unknown. This CDR3 has 17 residues. The germline gives CDR1 SQVTM, CDR2 ANQGSEA. Researchers made TCR beta libraries via UMI-labeled 5' RACE. TCRdb re-called the 5' RACE reads, yielding one record per CDR3 amino acid sequence without DNA. The sample has more than 5,500 distinct CDR3 sequences, and its top ten clones hold around 20%. This sample was included in a study of human CD8 memory T cell subsets. Points from the study as a whole: Chao1 estimates pointed to stem-like memory T cells having more diversity than precursor exhausted T cells did. Diversity, measured as normalized Shannon-Wiener diversity, was similarly high in stem-like memory and precursor exhausted T cells. Effector memory cells did not share this.

The rearrangement uses TRBV29-1 and TRBJ2-1; the D call of TRBD2 rests on TCRdb alone, since no DNA is present to check it. Sequencing was carried out using CD8+ stem-like memory T cells (TSCM and TCM) sorted from PBMCs. The subset is: stem-like memory CD8 T cells (TSTEM), CCR7+ PD-1- TIGIT-. This sequence originates from a human donor in good health. The CDR3 protein is CSVDGSTSGVSYNEQFF.